A single T cell receptor beta chain is shown here with its context. The antigen it recognizes is unknown. No clone much larger than this one lies a single base away; base qualities are absent. This entry comes from a study of blood T cell repertoires in COVID-19 (dated by TCRdb to the early 2020s). Study-wide context: Collaborator samples came from the United States, Italy and Spain and covered acute and convalescent phases of COVID-19. The material from the prospective study consisted of cDNA or gDNA derived from T cells, B-cell-depleted T cells, or PBMCs. Sample metadata almost always included a de-identified subject ID, COVID-19 status, age in years and sex. Where HLA class I and class II types were available, the types were taken from metadata supplied by the sample provider, not from assay-based typing. The repertoires were made available in a free public database intended to serve as a resource for research on the immune response to SARS-CoV-2. The dataset comprised deeply sampled blood TCRbeta repertoires from subjects exposed to, actively infected with, or recovered from COVID-19. The samples were drawn from the first 160 participants of the ongoing ImmuneRACE study and from 1,254 subjects provided by 6 global collaborators. Study-wide conclusions, independent of this receptor: How much clinical and demographic metadata was included differed by source and by participant, and the metadata was provided uncurated.

Whole blood was collected in K2EDTA tubes by collaborating institutions according to the institutions' own protocols. For TCRbeta analysis, collaborators shipped samples in one of three forms: frozen whole blood, isolated PBMCs, or DNA extracted from either of those sample types. The CDR3 holds 17 amino acids from the cysteine to the phenylalanine. The sequence is cut down to CDR3 DNA, 51 bases in frame from base 1. From the germline V gene, CDR1 is ENHRY and CDR2 is SYGVKD. Germline trimming: 2 bases from V, 5 bases from J; junction bases outside gene matches: 9. TCRbeta CDR3 regions were amplified from genomic DNA using the immunoSEQ Assay, a bias-controlled multiplex PCR. Per the source publication's procedure: Within the assay, amplification of reference gene primers was used to estimate how many nucleated cells each sample contained. To quantify the absolute abundance of each unique TCRbeta CDR3 rearrangement, sequence reads were collapsed and filtered. For each sample, productive Simpson clonality was calculated by taking the square root of Simpson's diversity index across productive rearrangements. What TCRdb holds here is the immuneACCESS table cut down to in-frame rearrangements. Part of the clones is not present; checked against another copy, under half of the missing clones reflect an unresolved V gene, and the others are unexplained. The V and J calls and clone size were taken over from that table, and D and trimming were inferred from the DNA. The sample data list roughly 55,000 clones, and approximately 78% of these were observed just once. The biggest ten clones account for around 13% of the sample.

This TCR came from an elderly man with acute or convalescent COVID-19. The chain was built from TRBV10-3 and TRBJ1-6, with TRBD1 matching 7 junction bases. The specimen sequenced was peripheral blood. At the DNA level, the sequence is TGTGCCATCAGTGAGCACGGCGTCGGGACAGATAATTCACCCCTCCACTTT. Its protein product is CAISEHGVGTDNSPLHF.